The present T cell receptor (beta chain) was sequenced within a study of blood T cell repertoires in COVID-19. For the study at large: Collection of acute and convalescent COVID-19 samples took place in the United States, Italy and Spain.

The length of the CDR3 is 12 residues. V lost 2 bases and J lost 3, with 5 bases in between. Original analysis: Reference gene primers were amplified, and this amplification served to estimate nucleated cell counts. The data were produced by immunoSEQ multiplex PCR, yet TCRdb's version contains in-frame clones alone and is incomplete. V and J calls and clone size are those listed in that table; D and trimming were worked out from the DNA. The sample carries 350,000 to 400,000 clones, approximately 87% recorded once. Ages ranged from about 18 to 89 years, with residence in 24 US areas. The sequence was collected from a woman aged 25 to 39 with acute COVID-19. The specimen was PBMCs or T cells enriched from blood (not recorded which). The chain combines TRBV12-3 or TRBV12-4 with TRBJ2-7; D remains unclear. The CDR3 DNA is TGTGCCAGCAGTTTACAGGTCTACGAGCAGTACTTC. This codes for CASSLQVYEQYF.